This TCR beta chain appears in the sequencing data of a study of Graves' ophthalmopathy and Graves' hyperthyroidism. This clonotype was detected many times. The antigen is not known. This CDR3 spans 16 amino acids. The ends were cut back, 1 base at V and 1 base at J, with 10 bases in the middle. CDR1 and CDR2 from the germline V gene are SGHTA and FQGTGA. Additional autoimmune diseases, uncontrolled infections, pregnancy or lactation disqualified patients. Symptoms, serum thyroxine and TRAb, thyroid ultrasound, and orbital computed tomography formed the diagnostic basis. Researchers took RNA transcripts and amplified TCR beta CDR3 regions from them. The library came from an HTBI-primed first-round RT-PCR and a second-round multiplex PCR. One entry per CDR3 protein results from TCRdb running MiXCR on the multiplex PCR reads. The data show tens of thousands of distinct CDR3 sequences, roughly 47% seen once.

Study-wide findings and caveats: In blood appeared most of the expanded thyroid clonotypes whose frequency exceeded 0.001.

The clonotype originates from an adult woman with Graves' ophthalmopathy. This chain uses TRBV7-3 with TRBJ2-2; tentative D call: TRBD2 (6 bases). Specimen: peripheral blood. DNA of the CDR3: TGTGCCAGCAGCTTAATTCCTAGCGAGAACACCGGGGAGCTGTTTTTT. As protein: CASSLIPSENTGELFF.